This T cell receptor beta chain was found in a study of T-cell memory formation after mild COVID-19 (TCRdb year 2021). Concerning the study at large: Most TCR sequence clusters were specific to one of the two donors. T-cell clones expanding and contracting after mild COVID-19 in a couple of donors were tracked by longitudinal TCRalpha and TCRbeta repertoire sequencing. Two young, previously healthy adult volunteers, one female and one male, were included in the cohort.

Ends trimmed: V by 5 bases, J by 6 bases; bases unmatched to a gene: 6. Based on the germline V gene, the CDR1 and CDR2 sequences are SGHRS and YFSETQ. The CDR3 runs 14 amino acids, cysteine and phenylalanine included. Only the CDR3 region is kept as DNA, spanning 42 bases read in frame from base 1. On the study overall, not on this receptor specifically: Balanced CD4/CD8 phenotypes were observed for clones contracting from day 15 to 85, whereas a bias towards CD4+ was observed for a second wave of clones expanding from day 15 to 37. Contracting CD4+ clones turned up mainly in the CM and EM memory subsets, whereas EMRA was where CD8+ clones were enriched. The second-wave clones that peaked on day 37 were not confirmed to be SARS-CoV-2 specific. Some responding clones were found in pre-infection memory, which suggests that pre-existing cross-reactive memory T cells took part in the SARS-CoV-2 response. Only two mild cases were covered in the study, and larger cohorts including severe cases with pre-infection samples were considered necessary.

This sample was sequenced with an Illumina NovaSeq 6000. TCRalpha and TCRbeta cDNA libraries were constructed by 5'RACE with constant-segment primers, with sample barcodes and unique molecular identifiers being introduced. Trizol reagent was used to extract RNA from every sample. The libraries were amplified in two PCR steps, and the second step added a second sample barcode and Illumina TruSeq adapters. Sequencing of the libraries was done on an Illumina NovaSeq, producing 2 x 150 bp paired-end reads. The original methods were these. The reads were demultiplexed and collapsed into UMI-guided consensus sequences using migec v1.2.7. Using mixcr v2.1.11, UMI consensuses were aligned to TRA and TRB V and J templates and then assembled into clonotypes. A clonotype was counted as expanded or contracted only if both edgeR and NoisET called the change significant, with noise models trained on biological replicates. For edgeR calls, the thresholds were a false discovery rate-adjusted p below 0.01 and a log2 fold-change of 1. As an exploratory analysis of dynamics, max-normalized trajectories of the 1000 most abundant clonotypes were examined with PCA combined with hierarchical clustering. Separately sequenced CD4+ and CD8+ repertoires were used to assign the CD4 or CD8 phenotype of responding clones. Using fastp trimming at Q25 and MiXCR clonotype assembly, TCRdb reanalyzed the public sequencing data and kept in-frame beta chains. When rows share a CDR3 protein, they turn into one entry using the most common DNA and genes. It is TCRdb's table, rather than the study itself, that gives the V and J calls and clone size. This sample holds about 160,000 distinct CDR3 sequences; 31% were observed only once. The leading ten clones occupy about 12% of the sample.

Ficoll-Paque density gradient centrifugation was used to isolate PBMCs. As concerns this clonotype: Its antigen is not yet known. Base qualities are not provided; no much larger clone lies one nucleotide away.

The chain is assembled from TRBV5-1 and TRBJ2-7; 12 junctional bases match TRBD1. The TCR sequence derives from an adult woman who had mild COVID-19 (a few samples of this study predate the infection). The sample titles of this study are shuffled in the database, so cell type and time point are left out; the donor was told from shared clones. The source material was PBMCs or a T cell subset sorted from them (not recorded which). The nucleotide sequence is TGCGCCAGCAGTCCCGGGACAGGGGGCGTCGAGCAGTACTTC. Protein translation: CASSPGTGGVEQYF.